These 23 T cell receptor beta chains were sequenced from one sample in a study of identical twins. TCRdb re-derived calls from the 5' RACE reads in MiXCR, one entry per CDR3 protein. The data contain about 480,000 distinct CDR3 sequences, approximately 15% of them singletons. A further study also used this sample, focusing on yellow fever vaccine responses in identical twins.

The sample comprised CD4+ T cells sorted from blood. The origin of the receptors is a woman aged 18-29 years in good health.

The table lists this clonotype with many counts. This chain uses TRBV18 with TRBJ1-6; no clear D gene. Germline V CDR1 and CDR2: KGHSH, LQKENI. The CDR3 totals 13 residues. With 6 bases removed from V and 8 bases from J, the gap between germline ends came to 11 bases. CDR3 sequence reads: CASSLAEDSPLHF. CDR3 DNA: TGTGCCAGCTCCCTCGCGGAAGATTCACCCCTCCACTTT.

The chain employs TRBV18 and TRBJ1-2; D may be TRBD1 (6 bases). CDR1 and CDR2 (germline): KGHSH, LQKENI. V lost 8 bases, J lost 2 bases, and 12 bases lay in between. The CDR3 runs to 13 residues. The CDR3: CASTRQDNYGYTF. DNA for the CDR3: TGTGCCAGCACACGACAGGACAACTATGGCTACACCTTC.

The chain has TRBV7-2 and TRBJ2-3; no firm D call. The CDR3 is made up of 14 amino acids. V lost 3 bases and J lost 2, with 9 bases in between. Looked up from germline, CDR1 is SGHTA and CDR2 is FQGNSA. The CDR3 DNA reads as TGTGCCAGCAGCTTGGCCTACTACACAGATACGCAGTATTTT. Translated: CASSLAYYTDTQYF.

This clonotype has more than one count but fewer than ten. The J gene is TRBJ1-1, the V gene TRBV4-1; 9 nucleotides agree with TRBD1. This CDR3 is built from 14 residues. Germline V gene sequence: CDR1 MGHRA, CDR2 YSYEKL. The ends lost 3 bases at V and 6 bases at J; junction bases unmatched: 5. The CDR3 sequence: CASSQGQGVSEAFF. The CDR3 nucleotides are TGCGCCAGCAGCCAGGGACAGGGTGTCTCTGAAGCTTTCTTT.

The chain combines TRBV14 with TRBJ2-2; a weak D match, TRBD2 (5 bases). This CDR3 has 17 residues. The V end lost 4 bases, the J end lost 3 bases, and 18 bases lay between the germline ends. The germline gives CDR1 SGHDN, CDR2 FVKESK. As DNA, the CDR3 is TGTGCCAGCAGCCCCAGGCGGGCAGCCGGCGACACCGGGGAGCTGTTTTTT. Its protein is CASSPRRAAGDTGELFF.

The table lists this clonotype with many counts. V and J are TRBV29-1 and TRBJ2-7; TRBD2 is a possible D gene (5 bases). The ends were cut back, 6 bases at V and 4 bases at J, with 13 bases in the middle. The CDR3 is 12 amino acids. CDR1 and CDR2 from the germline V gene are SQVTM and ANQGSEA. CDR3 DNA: TGCAGCGTCGGGGTGGGTTTATACGAGCAGTACTTC. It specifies CSVGVGLYEQYF.

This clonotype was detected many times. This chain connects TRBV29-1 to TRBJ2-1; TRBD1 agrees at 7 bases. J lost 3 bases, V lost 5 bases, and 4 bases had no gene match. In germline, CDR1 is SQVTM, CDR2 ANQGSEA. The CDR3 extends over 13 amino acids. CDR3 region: CSVRDSNYNEQFF. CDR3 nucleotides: TGCAGCGTTCGGGACAGCAACTACAATGAGCAGTTCTTC.

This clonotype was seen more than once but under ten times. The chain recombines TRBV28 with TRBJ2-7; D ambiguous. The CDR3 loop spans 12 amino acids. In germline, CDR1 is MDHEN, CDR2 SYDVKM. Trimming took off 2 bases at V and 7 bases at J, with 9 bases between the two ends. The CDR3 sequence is CASSLRVVEQYF. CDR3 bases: TGTGCCAGCAGTTTACGGGTGGTGGAGCAGTACTTC.

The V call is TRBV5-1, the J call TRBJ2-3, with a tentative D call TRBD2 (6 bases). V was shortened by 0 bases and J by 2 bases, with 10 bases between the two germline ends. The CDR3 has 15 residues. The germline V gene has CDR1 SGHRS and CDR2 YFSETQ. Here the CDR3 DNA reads TGCGCCAGCAGCTTGGTCGGGAGTTACACAGATACGCAGTATTTT. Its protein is CASSLVGSYTDTQYF.

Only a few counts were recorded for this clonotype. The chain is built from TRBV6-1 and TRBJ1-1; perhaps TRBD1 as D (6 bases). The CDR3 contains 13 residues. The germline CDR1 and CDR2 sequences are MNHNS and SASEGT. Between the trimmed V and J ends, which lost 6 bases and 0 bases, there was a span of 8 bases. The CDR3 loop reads CASRRTVNTEAFF. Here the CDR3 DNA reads TGTGCCAGCAGGAGGACAGTGAACACTGAAGCTTTCTTT.

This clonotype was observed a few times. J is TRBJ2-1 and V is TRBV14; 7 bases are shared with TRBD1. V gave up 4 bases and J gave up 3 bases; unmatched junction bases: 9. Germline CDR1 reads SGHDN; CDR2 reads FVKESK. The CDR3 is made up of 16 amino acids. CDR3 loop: CASSRNRGSGYNEQFF. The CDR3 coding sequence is TGTGCCAGCAGCCGGAACAGGGGAAGCGGCTACAATGAGCAGTTCTTC.

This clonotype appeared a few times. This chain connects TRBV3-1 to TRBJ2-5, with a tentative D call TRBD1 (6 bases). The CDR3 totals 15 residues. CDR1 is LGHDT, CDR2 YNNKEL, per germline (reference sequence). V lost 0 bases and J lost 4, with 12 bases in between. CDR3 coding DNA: TGTGCCAGCAGCCAAGATCCCAGGGGCCGAGAGACCCAGTACTTC. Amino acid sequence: CASSQDPRGRETQYF.

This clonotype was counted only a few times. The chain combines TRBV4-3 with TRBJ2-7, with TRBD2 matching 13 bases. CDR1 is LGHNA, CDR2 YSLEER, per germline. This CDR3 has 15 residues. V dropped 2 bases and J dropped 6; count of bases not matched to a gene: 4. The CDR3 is CASSQSTSGRVEQYF. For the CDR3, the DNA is TGCGCCAGCAGCCAATCAACTAGCGGGAGGGTCGAGCAGTACTTC.

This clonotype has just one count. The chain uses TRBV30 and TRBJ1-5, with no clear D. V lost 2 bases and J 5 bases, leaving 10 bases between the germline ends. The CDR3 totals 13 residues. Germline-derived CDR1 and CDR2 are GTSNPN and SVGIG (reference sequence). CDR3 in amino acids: CAWSLGQDQPQHF. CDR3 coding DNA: TGTGCCTGGAGTCTGGGTCAGGATCAGCCCCAGCATTTT.

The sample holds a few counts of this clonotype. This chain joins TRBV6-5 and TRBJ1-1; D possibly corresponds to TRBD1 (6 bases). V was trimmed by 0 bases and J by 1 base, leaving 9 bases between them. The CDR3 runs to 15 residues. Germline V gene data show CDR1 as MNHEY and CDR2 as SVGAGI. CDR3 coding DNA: TGTGCCAGCAGTTACTCAACAGGGCCGAACACTGAAGCTTTCTTT. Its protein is CASSYSTGPNTEAFF.

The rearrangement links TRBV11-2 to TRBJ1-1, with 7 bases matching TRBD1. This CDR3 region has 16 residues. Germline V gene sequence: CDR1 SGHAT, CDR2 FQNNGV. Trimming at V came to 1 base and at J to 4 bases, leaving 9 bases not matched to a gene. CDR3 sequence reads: CASSLVAGGGTTEAFF. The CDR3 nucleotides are TGTGCCAGCAGCTTAGTGGCAGGGGGGGGGACCACTGAAGCTTTCTTT.

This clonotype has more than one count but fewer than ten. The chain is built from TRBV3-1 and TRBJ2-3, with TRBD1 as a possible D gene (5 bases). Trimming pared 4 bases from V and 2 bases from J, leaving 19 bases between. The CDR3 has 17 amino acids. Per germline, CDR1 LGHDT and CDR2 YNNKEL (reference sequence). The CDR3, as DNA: TGTGCCAGCAGCCCCCCGACGATAAAGGGGTACACAGATACGCAGTATTTT. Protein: CASSPPTIKGYTDTQYF.

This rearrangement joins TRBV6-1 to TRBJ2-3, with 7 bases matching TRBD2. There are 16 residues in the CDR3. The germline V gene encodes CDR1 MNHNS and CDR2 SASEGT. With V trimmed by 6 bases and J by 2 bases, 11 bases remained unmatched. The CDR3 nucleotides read TGTGCCAGCAGCGCCCTCAGCAGCGGGGCCACAGATACGCAGTATTTT. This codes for CASSALSSGATDTQYF.

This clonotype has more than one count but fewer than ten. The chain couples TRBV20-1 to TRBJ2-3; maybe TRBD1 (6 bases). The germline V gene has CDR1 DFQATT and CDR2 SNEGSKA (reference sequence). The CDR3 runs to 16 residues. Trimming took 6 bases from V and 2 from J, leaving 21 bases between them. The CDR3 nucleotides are TGCAGTGCAAATGCCCCCGGAGGACAGTTCACAGATACGCAGTATTTT. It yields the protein CSANAPGGQFTDTQYF.

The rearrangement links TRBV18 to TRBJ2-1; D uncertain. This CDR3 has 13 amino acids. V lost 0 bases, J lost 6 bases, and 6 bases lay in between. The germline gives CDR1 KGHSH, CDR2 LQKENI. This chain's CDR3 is CASSPPSINEQFF. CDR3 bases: TGTGCCAGCTCACCACCCAGTATCAATGAGCAGTTCTTC.

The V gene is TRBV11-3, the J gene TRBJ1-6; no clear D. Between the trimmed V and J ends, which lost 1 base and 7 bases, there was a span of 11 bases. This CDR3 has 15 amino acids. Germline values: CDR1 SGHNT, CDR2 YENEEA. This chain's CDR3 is CASSLGTDRNSPLHF. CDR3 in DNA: TGTGCCAGCAGCTTAGGGACGGACCGCAATTCACCCCTCCACTTT.

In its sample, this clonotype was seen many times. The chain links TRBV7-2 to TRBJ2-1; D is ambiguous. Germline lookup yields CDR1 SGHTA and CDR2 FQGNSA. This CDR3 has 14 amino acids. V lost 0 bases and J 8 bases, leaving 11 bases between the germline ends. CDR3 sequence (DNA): TGTGCCAGCAGCTTAGCGCCAGGTTTCTATGAGCAGTTCTTC. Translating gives CASSLAPGFYEQFF.

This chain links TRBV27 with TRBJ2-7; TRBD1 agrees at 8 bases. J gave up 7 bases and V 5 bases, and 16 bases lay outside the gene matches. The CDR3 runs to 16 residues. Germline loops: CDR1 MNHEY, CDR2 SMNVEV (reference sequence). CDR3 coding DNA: TGTGCCAGCAGTGTGAACCAGGGGGCGCGATCTCGGGAGCAGTACTTC. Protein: CASSVNQGARSREQYF.